The present TCR beta chain was sequenced within a study of persistence of HIV-infected CD4 T cells. The libraries were made with immunoSEQ version 4 in survey mode. Sequencing was performed with immunoSEQ multiplex PCR; in TCRdb, only in-frame clones are kept and a portion is missing. The sample holds about 40,000 clones, 78% seen once. About this clone: Its cognate antigen is unknown.

An overlapping HIV-1 Gag peptide pool stimulated these cells at about 1 ug/peptide/mL. CD40L-negative CD69-negative CD45RO-high memory CD4+ T cells were sorted as populations depleted of antigen-responding cells. Inclusion required CMV-positive serology and CD4+ counts above 400 cells/uL. The sequence came from an adult man with HIV who was CMV-seropositive. The sequencing used CD4+ T cells sorted from PBMCs after 18-hour stimulation, collected from a patient who received antiretroviral therapy.

CDR3 region: CASSTGKNSGNTIYF. The CDR3 nucleotides read TGTGCCAGCAGCACAGGGAAAAACTCTGGAAACACCATATATTTT. This sequence joins TRBV6-5 and TRBJ1-3; possible D gene TRBD1, 6 bases. The CDR3 runs to 15 residues. Germline V gives CDR1 MNHEY, CDR2 SVGAGI. The V end was cut by 6 bases, the J end by 0 bases, with 12 bases between.